The rows below give T cell receptor beta chains drawn from one sample of a study of beta chain features in type 1 diabetes. Libraries were prepared by immunoSEQ multiplex PCR; TCRdb keeps only in-frame clonotypes and omits some of them. The data contain about 280,000 clones, approximately 15% of them singletons. The sequenced sample was naive CD4+ T cells from blood. The receptors here all came from a man between 18 and 35 years old with type 1 diabetes. CDR3s include the opening cysteine and the closing phenylalanine or tryptophan. The D gene is left open where the match is weak. Part of the rows lack a size; the others show once, few, many or a class for expanded clones.

D gene: TRBD1
clone size: few
V gene: TRBV18
J gene: TRBJ1-1
CDR3 protein: CASSPPGQGLNTEAFF
CDR3 DNA: TGTGCCAGCTCACCACCGGGACAGGGACTGAACACTGAAGCTTTCTTT

D gene: TRBD2
clone size: few
V gene: TRBV19
J gene: TRBJ2-7
CDR3 protein: CASSSLGLAGGVDVYEQYF
CDR3 DNA: TGTGCCAGTAGTTCTCTCGGACTAGCGGGAGGGGTAGATGTTTACGAGCAGTACTTC

D gene: TRBD1
clone size: .
V gene: TRBV7-6
J gene: TRBJ1-4
CDR3 protein: CASSFELLGQGNEKLFF
CDR3 DNA: TGTGCCAGCAGCTTTGAGCTTTTGGGACAGGGAAATGAAAAACTGTTTTTT

D gene: .
clone size: few
V gene: TRBV28
J gene: TRBJ2-5
CDR3 protein: CASSFQETQYF
CDR3 DNA: TGTGCCAGCAGTTTCCAGGAGACCCAGTACTTC

D gene: .
clone size: few
V gene: TRBV7-2
J gene: TRBJ1-1
CDR3 protein: CASSLASDTEAFF
CDR3 DNA: TGTGCCAGCAGCTTAGCCTCGGACACTGAAGCTTTCTTT

D gene: .
clone size: .
V gene: TRBV9
J gene: TRBJ2-7
CDR3 protein: CASSALGRSEQYF
CDR3 DNA: TGTGCCAGCAGCGCCTTAGGGAGGAGCGAGCAGTACTTC

D gene: .
clone size: .
V gene: TRBV6-5
J gene: TRBJ2-7
CDR3 protein: CASSSLYSPSYEQYF
CDR3 DNA: TGTGCCAGCAGTTCCCTCTACAGCCCCTCCTACGAGCAGTACTTC

D gene: .
clone size: few
V gene: TRBV23-1
J gene: TRBJ2-3
CDR3 protein: CASSQYVHLDTQYF
CDR3 DNA: TGCGCCAGCAGTCAATATGTCCACTTAGATACGCAGTATTTT

D gene: .
clone size: .
V gene: TRBV5-4
J gene: TRBJ1-3
CDR3 protein: CASSWASGNTIYF
CDR3 DNA: TGTGCCAGCAGCTGGGCCTCTGGAAACACCATATATTTT

D gene: .
clone size: few
V gene: TRBV20-1
J gene: TRBJ2-1
CDR3 protein: CSARSNEQFF
CDR3 DNA: TGCAGTGCTAGGAGCAATGAGCAGTTCTTC

D gene: TRBD1
clone size: .
V gene: TRBV6-5
J gene: TRBJ1-5
CDR3 protein: CASSYSGQGNQPQHF
CDR3 DNA: TGTGCCAGCAGTTACTCGGGACAGGGTAATCAGCCCCAGCATTTT

D gene: TRBD1
clone size: .
V gene: TRBV4-1
J gene: TRBJ1-5
CDR3 protein: CASSQAQGAGQPQHF
CDR3 DNA: TGCGCCAGCAGCCAAGCCCAGGGGGCAGGTCAGCCCCAGCATTTT

D gene: .
clone size: .
V gene: TRBV7-2
J gene: TRBJ2-5
CDR3 protein: CASSPLGRRGAWETQYF
CDR3 DNA: TGTGCCAGCAGCCCACTAGGGCGCAGGGGTGCTTGGGAGACCCAGTACTTC

D gene: TRBD2
clone size: .
V gene: TRBV30
J gene: TRBJ2-1
CDR3 protein: CAWSLSSGGSYNEQFF
CDR3 DNA: TGTGCCTGGAGTCTTTCTAGCGGGGGTTCCTACAATGAGCAGTTCTTC

D gene: .
clone size: .
V gene: TRBV29-1
J gene: TRBJ1-1
CDR3 protein: CSVDRRQVDTEAFF
CDR3 DNA: TGCAGCGTTGATCGGCGACAGGTCGACACTGAAGCTTTCTTT

D gene: .
clone size: .
V gene: TRBV7-9
J gene: TRBJ1-1
CDR3 protein: CASSLYAGLAAFF
CDR3 DNA: TGTGCCAGCAGCTTATACGCAGGGCTTGCAGCTTTCTTT

D gene: .
clone size: .
V gene: TRBV5-4
J gene: TRBJ1-1
CDR3 protein: CASSLASTGNTEAFF
CDR3 DNA: TGTGCCAGCAGCTTGGCCAGTACGGGGAACACTGAAGCTTTCTTT

D gene: TRBD1
clone size: .
V gene: TRBV9
J gene: TRBJ1-2
CDR3 protein: CASSAPTGENYGYTF
CDR3 DNA: TGTGCCAGCAGCGCCCCGACAGGGGAGAACTATGGCTACACCTTC

D gene: TRBD1
clone size: few
V gene: TRBV5-5
J gene: TRBJ2-7
CDR3 protein: CASSPGTGRNEQYF
CDR3 DNA: TGTGCCAGCAGTCCCGGGACAGGGCGGAACGAGCAGTACTTC

D gene: .
clone size: few
V gene: TRBV7-9
J gene: TRBJ2-1
CDR3 protein: CASSLSSDEQFF
CDR3 DNA: TGTGCCAGCAGCTTATCGAGCGATGAGCAGTTCTTC

D gene: .
clone size: .
V gene: TRBV20-1
J gene: TRBJ2-5
CDR3 protein: CSVEETQYF
CDR3 DNA: TGCAGTGTAGAAGAGACCCAGTACTTC

D gene: .
clone size: few
V gene: TRBV5-5
J gene: TRBJ2-2
CDR3 protein: CASSPQGSGTGELFF
CDR3 DNA: TGTGCCAGCAGCCCCCAGGGGTCGGGCACCGGGGAGCTGTTTTTT

D gene: TRBD1
clone size: .
V gene: TRBV6-1
J gene: TRBJ1-3
CDR3 protein: CATKDRAGNTIYF
CDR3 DNA: TGTGCCACCAAAGACAGGGCTGGAAACACCATATATTTT

D gene: TRBD1
clone size: few
V gene: TRBV4-1
J gene: TRBJ2-2
CDR3 protein: CASATGGMNTGELFF
CDR3 DNA: TGCGCCAGCGCGACAGGGGGCATGAACACCGGGGAGCTGTTTTTT

D gene: TRBD1
clone size: .
V gene: TRBV9
J gene: TRBJ1-6
CDR3 protein: CASSPEGTASPLHF
CDR3 DNA: TGTGCCAGCAGCCCAGAGGGGACAGCTTCACCCCTCCACTTT

D gene: TRBD2
clone size: few
V gene: TRBV19
J gene: TRBJ2-1
CDR3 protein: CASSTGLAGYNEQFF
CDR3 DNA: TGTGCCAGTAGTACCGGACTAGCGGGATACAATGAGCAGTTCTTC

D gene: .
clone size: few
V gene: TRBV28
J gene: TRBJ2-7
CDR3 protein: CASSRTYEQYF
CDR3 DNA: TGTGCCAGCAGTCGTACCTACGAGCAGTACTTC

D gene: .
clone size: few
V gene: TRBV28
J gene: TRBJ1-4
CDR3 protein: CASSSEDGGHEKLFF
CDR3 DNA: TGTGCCAGCAGCTCCGAGGACGGGGGACATGAAAAACTGTTTTTT

D gene: .
clone size: .
V gene: TRBV4-3
J gene: TRBJ2-2
CDR3 protein: CASSYSTGGLDTGELFF
CDR3 DNA: TGCGCCAGCAGTTACAGTACGGGGGGCCTCGACACCGGGGAGCTGTTTTTT

D gene: TRBD2
clone size: few
V gene: TRBV7-9
J gene: TRBJ2-1
CDR3 protein: CASSVGLAGRLNEQFF
CDR3 DNA: TGTGCCAGCAGCGTCGGACTAGCGGGGCGCCTCAATGAGCAGTTCTTC

D gene: .
clone size: .
V gene: TRBV6-5
J gene: TRBJ2-1
CDR3 protein: CASSYSRVSEQFF
CDR3 DNA: TGTGCCAGCAGTTACTCGAGAGTAAGTGAGCAGTTCTTC

D gene: .
clone size: few
V gene: TRBV19
J gene: TRBJ1-5
CDR3 protein: CASSIDYTRLNQPQHF
CDR3 DNA: TGTGCCAGTAGTATAGATTATACCAGGCTCAATCAGCCCCAGCATTTT

D gene: .
clone size: .
V gene: TRBV7-9
J gene: TRBJ1-2
CDR3 protein: CASSRRDTDPFPGYTF
CDR3 DNA: TGTGCCAGCAGCCGCCGGGACACAGACCCCTTCCCTGGCTACACCTTC

D gene: .
clone size: few
V gene: TRBV7-2
J gene: TRBJ1-1
CDR3 protein: CASKTTRDSEAFF
CDR3 DNA: TGTGCCAGCAAAACGACCCGGGACTCTGAAGCTTTCTTT

D gene: .
clone size: .
V gene: TRBV29-1
J gene: TRBJ2-3
CDR3 protein: CSVGGRFTDTQYF
CDR3 DNA: TGCAGCGTGGGGGGAAGGTTCACAGATACGCAGTATTTT

D gene: .
clone size: few
V gene: TRBV29-1
J gene: TRBJ2-3
CDR3 protein: CSVGRTAGDTQYF
CDR3 DNA: TGCAGCGTCGGACGCACAGCGGGAGATACGCAGTATTTT

D gene: .
clone size: few
V gene: TRBV27
J gene: TRBJ2-6
CDR3 protein: CASSQLYPGQTSGANVLTF
CDR3 DNA: TGTGCCAGCAGCCAGCTCTACCCGGGACAAACTTCTGGGGCCAACGTCCTGACTTTC

D gene: .
clone size: .
V gene: TRBV27
J gene: TRBJ1-5
CDR3 protein: CASSWGEISNQPQHF
CDR3 DNA: TGTGCCAGCAGCTGGGGGGAGATTAGCAATCAGCCCCAGCATTTT

D gene: TRBD2
clone size: few
V gene: TRBV5-1
J gene: TRBJ2-1
CDR3 protein: CASRGTSGSNEQFF
CDR3 DNA: TGCGCCAGCAGAGGGACTAGCGGGAGCAATGAGCAGTTCTTC